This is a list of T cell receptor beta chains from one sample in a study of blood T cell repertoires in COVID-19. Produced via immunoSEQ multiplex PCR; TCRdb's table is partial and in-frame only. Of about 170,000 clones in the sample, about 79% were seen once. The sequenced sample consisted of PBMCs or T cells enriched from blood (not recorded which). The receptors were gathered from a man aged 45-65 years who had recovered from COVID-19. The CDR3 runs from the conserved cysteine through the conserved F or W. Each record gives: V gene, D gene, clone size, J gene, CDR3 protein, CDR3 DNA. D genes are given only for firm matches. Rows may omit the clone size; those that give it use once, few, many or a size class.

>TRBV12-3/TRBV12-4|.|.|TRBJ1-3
CTSGPSLFGTIYF
TGTACCTCTGGGCCAAGCCTTTTCGGCACCATATATTTT
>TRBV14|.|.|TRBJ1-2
CASSQDPGFYGYTF
TGTGCCAGCAGCCAAGACCCGGGGTTCTATGGCTACACCTTC
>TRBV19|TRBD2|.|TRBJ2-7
CASSSGGADEQYF
TGTGCCAGTAGTAGCGGGGGGGCGGACGAGCAGTACTTC
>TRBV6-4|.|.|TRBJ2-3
CASSDSRGGSTDTQYF
TGTGCCAGCAGTGACTCCCGAGGGGGTAGCACAGATACGCAGTATTTT
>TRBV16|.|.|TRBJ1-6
CASSQNPRGVGSPLHF
TGTGCCAGCAGCCAAAACCCGCGGGGAGTAGGATCACCCCTCCACTTT
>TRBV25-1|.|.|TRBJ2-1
CASSEAHSNEQFF
TGTGCCAGCAGTGAAGCGCACTCAAATGAGCAGTTCTTC
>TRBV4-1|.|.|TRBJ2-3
CASSQVWGADTQYF
TGCGCCAGCAGCCAAGTTTGGGGCGCAGATACGCAGTATTTT
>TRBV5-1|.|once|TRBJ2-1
CASSLAVLGYEQFF
TGCGCCAGCAGCTTGGCCGTTCTAGGTTATGAGCAGTTCTTC
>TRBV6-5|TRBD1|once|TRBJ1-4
CASSTGGKLFF
TGTGCCAGCAGCACAGGGGGAAAACTGTTTTTT
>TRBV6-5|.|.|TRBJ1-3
CASSSGAGGNTIYF
TGTGCCAGCAGTTCAGGGGCTGGAGGAAACACCATATATTTT
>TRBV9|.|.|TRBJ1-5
CASSVGGRSNQPQHF
TGTGCCAGCAGCGTAGGAGGGCGGTCGAATCAGCCCCAGCATTTT
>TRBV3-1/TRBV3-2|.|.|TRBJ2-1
CASMVSISGSVKFF
TGTGCCAGCATGGTGTCAATTTCGGGATCCGTGAAGTTCTTC
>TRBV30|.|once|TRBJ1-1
CAWSVSLWGRVFSQEAFF
TGTGCCTGGAGTGTAAGTCTGTGGGGGAGGGTATTCTCTCAAGAAGCTTTCTTT
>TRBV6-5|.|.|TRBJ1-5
CASSQGSNQPQHF
TGTGCCAGCAGTCAGGGGAGCAATCAGCCCCAGCATTTT
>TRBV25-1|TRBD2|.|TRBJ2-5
CASSGLADHFRETQYF
TGTGCCAGCAGCGGACTAGCGGACCATTTTCGGGAGACCCAGTACTTC
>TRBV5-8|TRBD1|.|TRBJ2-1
CASSFRDRVYNEQFF
TGTGCCAGCAGCTTCCGGGACAGAGTATACAATGAGCAGTTCTTC
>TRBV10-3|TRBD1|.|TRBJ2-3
CAISPDRGADTQYF
TGTGCCATCAGTCCCGACAGGGGTGCAGATACGCAGTATTTT
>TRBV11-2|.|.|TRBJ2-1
CASSLALGREQFF
TGTGCCAGCAGCTTAGCGCTAGGCCGGGAGCAGTTCTTC
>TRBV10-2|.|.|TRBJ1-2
CASRRKGDAVGYTF
TGCGCCAGCAGGAGGAAAGGGGATGCGGTCGGCTACACCTTC
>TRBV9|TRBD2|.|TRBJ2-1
CASSVAQRGTYNEQFF
TGTGCCAGCAGCGTAGCTCAGCGGGGAACCTACAATGAGCAGTTCTTC
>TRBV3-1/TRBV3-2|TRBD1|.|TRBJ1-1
CASSQGGQGLNTEAFF
TGTGCCAGCAGCCAAGGGGGACAGGGGTTAAACACTGAAGCTTTCTTT
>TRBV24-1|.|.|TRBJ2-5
CATSDPTAVAETQYF
TGTGCCACCAGTGACCCTACGGCTGTAGCGGAGACCCAGTACTTC
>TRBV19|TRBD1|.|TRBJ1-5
CASTGTAQAGNQPQHF
TGTGCCAGTACAGGGACAGCCCAAGCGGGCAATCAGCCCCAGCATTTT
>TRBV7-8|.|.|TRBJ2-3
CASSLSRILDTQYF
TGTGCCAGCAGCTTGTCGCGGATCCTAGATACGCAGTATTTT
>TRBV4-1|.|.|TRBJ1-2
CASSQEENRAVGYGYTF
TGCGCCAGCAGCCAAGAGGAGAACAGGGCGGTCGGCTATGGCTACACCTTC
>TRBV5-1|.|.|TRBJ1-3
CASSSSGGSGNTIYF
TGCGCCAGCAGCTCGAGCGGAGGCTCTGGAAACACCATATATTTT
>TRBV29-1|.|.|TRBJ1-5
CSVAGSNQPQHF
TGCAGCGTTGCAGGGAGCAATCAGCCCCAGCATTTT
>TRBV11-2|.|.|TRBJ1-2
CASSSHLLSVYGYTF
TGTGCCAGCAGCTCCCACCTACTCTCCGTCTATGGCTACACCTTC
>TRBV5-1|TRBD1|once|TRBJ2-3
CASREDRAGDTQYF
TGCGCCAGCAGGGAGGACAGGGCCGGAGATACGCAGTATTTT
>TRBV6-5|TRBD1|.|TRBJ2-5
CASNRDRGRETQYF
TGTGCCAGCAACCGGGACAGGGGGCGGGAGACCCAGTACTTC
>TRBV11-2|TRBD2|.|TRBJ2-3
CASSTIGLAGGDDTQYF
TGTGCCAGCAGCACCATCGGACTAGCGGGGGGTGATGATACGCAGTATTTT
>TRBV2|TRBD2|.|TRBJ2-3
CATLGGGAGDTQYF
TGTGCTACCCTCGGCGGGGGGGCGGGAGATACGCAGTATTTT
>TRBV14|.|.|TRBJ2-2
CASSRGQNTGELFF
TGTGCCAGCAGCCGTGGGCAGAACACCGGGGAGCTGTTTTTT
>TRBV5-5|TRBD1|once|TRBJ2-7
CASSLPGQAIYEQYF
TGTGCCAGCAGCTTACCGGGACAGGCGATTTACGAGCAGTACTTC
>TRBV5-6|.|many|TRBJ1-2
CASSSARLVLNYGYTF
TGTGCCAGCAGCTCTGCTAGGTTAGTCCTTAACTATGGCTACACCTTC
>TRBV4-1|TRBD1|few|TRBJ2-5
CASSQEGDRWRETQYF
TGCGCCAGCAGCCAAGAGGGGGACAGGTGGAGGGAGACCCAGTACTTC
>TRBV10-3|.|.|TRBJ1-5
CAISVYSNQPQHF
TGTGCCATCAGTGTGTATAGCAATCAGCCCCAGCATTTT
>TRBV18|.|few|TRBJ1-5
CASSLGGVGNQPQHF
TGTGCCAGCTCCCTCGGGGGGGTGGGCAATCAGCCCCAGCATTTT
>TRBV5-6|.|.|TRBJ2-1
CASSLASHEQFF
TGTGCCAGCAGCTTGGCTAGTCATGAGCAGTTCTTC
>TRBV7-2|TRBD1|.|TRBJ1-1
CASSLGAVTGATTEAFF
TGTGCCAGCAGCTTAGGGGCTGTCACAGGGGCGACCACTGAAGCTTTCTTT
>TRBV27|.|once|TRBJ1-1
CASSLQANTEAFF
TGTGCCAGCAGTTTGCAGGCGAACACTGAAGCTTTCTTT
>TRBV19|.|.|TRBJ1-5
CASKGGPQPQHF
TGTGCCAGTAAGGGAGGGCCTCAGCCCCAGCATTTT